The rows below give T cell receptor beta chains drawn from one sample of a study of T cell responses to AZD1222 COVID-19 vaccine. Clones were sequenced by immunoSEQ multiplex PCR, and TCRdb holds only the in-frame ones, with some missing. The sample has approximately 120,000 clones, over 75% seen once; the top ten hold roughly 12%. The sequenced sample was peripheral blood, obtained on day 0 of MenACWY control vaccination. Every receptor here comes from an adult in good health. Both conserved end residues are part of each CDR3. The D gene is left open where the match is weak. Size tells how often a clone was seen (once, few, many) or the class of an expanded clone, and some rows leave it out.

v_gene: TRBV4-1; d_gene: -; abundance: -; j_gene: TRBJ1-3; CDR3nt: TGCGCCAGCAGCCAAGATATGGGCCGGCTCTCTGGAAACACCATATATTTT; CDR3aa: CASSQDMGRLSGNTIYF
v_gene: TRBV29-1; d_gene: -; abundance: -; j_gene: TRBJ2-7; CDR3nt: TGCAGCGTTGTAAGTCCCAAGTCCGAGCAGTACTTC; CDR3aa: CSVVSPKSEQYF
v_gene: TRBV19; d_gene: -; abundance: -; j_gene: TRBJ1-1; CDR3nt: TGTGCCAGTAGATATAAAGGGGAATGGTCTGAAGCTTTCTTT; CDR3aa: CASRYKGEWSEAFF
v_gene: TRBV7-9; d_gene: -; abundance: -; j_gene: TRBJ1-3; CDR3nt: TGTGCCAGCAGCTTAGCGATGGGGGATCGCTCTGGAAACACCATATATTTT; CDR3aa: CASSLAMGDRSGNTIYF
v_gene: TRBV6-5; d_gene: -; abundance: -; j_gene: TRBJ1-5; CDR3nt: TGTGCCAGCAGCCCCTGGGGGGTTAGCAATCAGCCCCAGCATTTT; CDR3aa: CASSPWGVSNQPQHF
v_gene: TRBV30; d_gene: -; abundance: -; j_gene: TRBJ2-5; CDR3nt: TGTGCCTGGAGTGTCAGGAGGGCTCAAGAGACCCAGTACTTC; CDR3aa: CAWSVRRAQETQYF
v_gene: TRBV11-2; d_gene: -; abundance: -; j_gene: TRBJ1-6; CDR3nt: TGTGCCAGCAGCTTAGGGCCAAATTCACCCCTCCACTTT; CDR3aa: CASSLGPNSPLHF
v_gene: TRBV4-3; d_gene: -; abundance: -; j_gene: TRBJ1-5; CDR3nt: TGCGCCAGCAGCCGGTTTGCGGCCCTAAATCAGCCCCAGCATTTT; CDR3aa: CASSRFAALNQPQHF
v_gene: TRBV5-1; d_gene: -; abundance: -; j_gene: TRBJ1-1; CDR3nt: TGCGCCAGCAGCCACAGGGAACTGAACACTGAAGCTTTCTTT; CDR3aa: CASSHRELNTEAFF
v_gene: TRBV28; d_gene: -; abundance: -; j_gene: TRBJ2-7; CDR3nt: TGTGCCAGCAGTGTGGACTACGAGCAGTACTTC; CDR3aa: CASSVDYEQYF
v_gene: TRBV6-2/TRBV6-3; d_gene: -; abundance: -; j_gene: TRBJ1-1; CDR3nt: TGTGCCAGCAGTTACTCGAGTTTTAGGTTTCAGAACACTGAAGCTTTCTTT; CDR3aa: CASSYSSFRFQNTEAFF
v_gene: TRBV7-2; d_gene: -; abundance: -; j_gene: TRBJ2-7; CDR3nt: TGTGCCAGCAGCTTAGAAAGGGGGTCCTACGAGCAGTACTTC; CDR3aa: CASSLERGSYEQYF
v_gene: TRBV6-2/TRBV6-3; d_gene: -; abundance: -; j_gene: TRBJ1-5; CDR3nt: TGTGCCAGCAGCTCCGGTCAGCCCCAGCATTTT; CDR3aa: CASSSGQPQHF
v_gene: TRBV28; d_gene: TRBD1; abundance: -; j_gene: TRBJ1-2; CDR3nt: TGTGCCAGCAGTTCATCCGGGACAGGGGGCAGGTATGGCTACACCTTC; CDR3aa: CASSSSGTGGRYGYTF
v_gene: TRBV6-5; d_gene: -; abundance: -; j_gene: TRBJ2-1; CDR3nt: TGTGCCACCATTCCACAGGGGAGGATCGATGAGCAGTTCTTC; CDR3aa: CATIPQGRIDEQFF
v_gene: TRBV7-2; d_gene: -; abundance: -; j_gene: TRBJ2-7; CDR3nt: TGTGCCAGCAGCTTAGGCCGTCTTGGGGGCGGGGCCTCCTACGAGCAGTACTTC; CDR3aa: CASSLGRLGGGASYEQYF
v_gene: TRBV10-3; d_gene: TRBD2; abundance: -; j_gene: TRBJ2-7; CDR3nt: TGTGCCATCAGAACGACCTTCGGGAGCGGGGCTTTCTACGAGCAGTACTTC; CDR3aa: CAIRTTFGSGAFYEQYF
v_gene: TRBV14; d_gene: TRBD2; abundance: -; j_gene: TRBJ2-1; CDR3nt: TGTGCCAGCAGCCAAGGCCTAGCGGGCTCCTACAATGAGCAGTTCTTC; CDR3aa: CASSQGLAGSYNEQFF
v_gene: TRBV9; d_gene: TRBD1; abundance: -; j_gene: TRBJ2-3; CDR3nt: TGTGCCAGCAGCGGTCAGGGGGCATCGAGAACAGATACGCAGTATTTT; CDR3aa: CASSGQGASRTDTQYF
v_gene: TRBV7-2; d_gene: -; abundance: -; j_gene: TRBJ2-7; CDR3nt: TGTGCCAGCAGCTTGGGGTATGGCGAGCAGTACTTC; CDR3aa: CASSLGYGEQYF
v_gene: TRBV28; d_gene: TRBD1; abundance: once; j_gene: TRBJ2-5; CDR3nt: TGTGCCAGCAGTACCCCCCTAGGAAAGGGGGCGTCGGAGACCCAGTACTTC; CDR3aa: CASSTPLGKGASETQYF
v_gene: TRBV7-9; d_gene: TRBD1; abundance: -; j_gene: TRBJ2-3; CDR3nt: TGTGCCAGCAGCTCAAGGGGGCAGGGCACAGATACGCAGTATTTT; CDR3aa: CASSSRGQGTDTQYF
v_gene: TRBV30; d_gene: TRBD2; abundance: -; j_gene: TRBJ2-2; CDR3nt: TGTGCCTGGAGCCGGGGGGGTGCGTGGTTGTCCGGGGAGCTGTTTTTT; CDR3aa: CAWSRGGAWLSGELFF
v_gene: TRBV9; d_gene: -; abundance: -; j_gene: TRBJ1-3; CDR3nt: TGTGCCAGCAGCGGCCAGTTCTCTGGAAACACCATATATTTT; CDR3aa: CASSGQFSGNTIYF
v_gene: TRBV30; d_gene: -; abundance: -; j_gene: TRBJ2-1; CDR3nt: TGTGCCTGGAGTATTACTTACAATGAGCAGTTCTTC; CDR3aa: CAWSITYNEQFF
v_gene: TRBV19; d_gene: TRBD2; abundance: few; j_gene: TRBJ2-1; CDR3nt: TGTGCCAGTAGTTACGGGTTAGCGGGAGAGGGGGATGAGCAGTTCTTC; CDR3aa: CASSYGLAGEGDEQFF
v_gene: TRBV15; d_gene: -; abundance: -; j_gene: TRBJ2-3; CDR3nt: TGTGCCACCAGCAGAGATAGACCCCGGTCGGATACGCAGTATTTT; CDR3aa: CATSRDRPRSDTQYF
v_gene: TRBV7-3; d_gene: -; abundance: -; j_gene: TRBJ2-7; CDR3nt: TGTGCCAGCAGCTTATCGGACCAGACCTACGAGCAGTACTTC; CDR3aa: CASSLSDQTYEQYF
v_gene: TRBV4-3; d_gene: -; abundance: few; j_gene: TRBJ1-2; CDR3nt: TGCGCCAGCAGCCAAGCCCAGGGATGGGACTACACCTTC; CDR3aa: CASSQAQGWDYTF
v_gene: TRBV5-8; d_gene: -; abundance: few; j_gene: TRBJ1-1; CDR3nt: TGTGCCAGCAGCTTGGTCCAGGGATCCACTGAAGCTTTCTTT; CDR3aa: CASSLVQGSTEAFF
v_gene: TRBV2; d_gene: TRBD1; abundance: -; j_gene: TRBJ2-7; CDR3nt: TGTGCCAGCAGAGGGGACAGCGAGCAGTACTTC; CDR3aa: CASRGDSEQYF